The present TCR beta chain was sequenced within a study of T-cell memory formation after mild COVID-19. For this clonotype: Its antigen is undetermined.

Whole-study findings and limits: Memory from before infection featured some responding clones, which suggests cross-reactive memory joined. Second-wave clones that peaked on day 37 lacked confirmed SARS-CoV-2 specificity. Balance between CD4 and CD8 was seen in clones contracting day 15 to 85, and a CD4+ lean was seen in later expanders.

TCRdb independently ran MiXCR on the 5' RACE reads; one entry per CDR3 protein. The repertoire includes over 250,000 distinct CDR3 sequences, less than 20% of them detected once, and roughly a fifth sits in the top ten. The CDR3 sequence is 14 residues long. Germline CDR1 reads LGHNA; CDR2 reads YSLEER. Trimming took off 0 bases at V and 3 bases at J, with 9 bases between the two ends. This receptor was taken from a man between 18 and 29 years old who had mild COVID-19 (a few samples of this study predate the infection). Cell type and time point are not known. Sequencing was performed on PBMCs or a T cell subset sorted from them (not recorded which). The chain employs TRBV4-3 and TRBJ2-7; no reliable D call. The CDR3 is CASSQDRASYEQYV. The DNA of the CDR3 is TGCGCCAGCAGCCAAGATCGGGCCAGCTACGAGCAGTACGTC.